This TCR beta chain was retrieved from a study of blood T cell repertoires in COVID-19. On the study more broadly: Acute and convalescent COVID-19 specimens originated in the United States, Italy and Spain.

This clone turned up a few times. This table comes from immunoSEQ multiplex PCR, and its TCRdb copy is limited to in-frame clones, with some not included. Among under 250,000 clones listed, roughly 80% were seen once. V was trimmed by 1 base and J by 8 bases, leaving 15 bases between them. Germline CDR1 and CDR2: SGHRS and YFSETQ. This CDR3 has 14 amino acids. The source material was peripheral blood. The source is a woman in her 70s with active or convalescent COVID-19. This rearrangement joins TRBV5-1 to TRBJ1-2; no firm D call. DNA for the CDR3: TGCGCCAGCAGCTTGTTCAGCCCTAGGGAGGGCTACACCTTC. Amino acid sequence: CASSLFSPREGYTF.